This T cell receptor beta chain was found in a study of T cell changes during pregnancy in multiple sclerosis. V was trimmed by 2 bases and J by 5 bases, leaving 9 bases between them. The CDR3 runs 14 residues. Per the germline V gene, CDR1 is MNHEY and CDR2 is SMNVEV (reference sequence). Profiling relied on immunoSEQ multiplex PCR, and the TCRdb table lists in-frame clones only, not all of them. Of some 38,000 clones in the sample, about 95% were seen once. The J gene is TRBJ2-2, the V gene TRBV27; the D is unclear. The sequence derives from a female donor with multiple sclerosis, enrolled in a pregnancy study. Sample: CD4+ T cells from peripheral blood mononuclear cells, taken in the second trimester of pregnancy. The CDR3 nucleotides are TGTGCCAGCAGTTTAAGGCAGACAACCGGGGAGCTGTTTTTT. Residues: CASSLRQTTGELFF.